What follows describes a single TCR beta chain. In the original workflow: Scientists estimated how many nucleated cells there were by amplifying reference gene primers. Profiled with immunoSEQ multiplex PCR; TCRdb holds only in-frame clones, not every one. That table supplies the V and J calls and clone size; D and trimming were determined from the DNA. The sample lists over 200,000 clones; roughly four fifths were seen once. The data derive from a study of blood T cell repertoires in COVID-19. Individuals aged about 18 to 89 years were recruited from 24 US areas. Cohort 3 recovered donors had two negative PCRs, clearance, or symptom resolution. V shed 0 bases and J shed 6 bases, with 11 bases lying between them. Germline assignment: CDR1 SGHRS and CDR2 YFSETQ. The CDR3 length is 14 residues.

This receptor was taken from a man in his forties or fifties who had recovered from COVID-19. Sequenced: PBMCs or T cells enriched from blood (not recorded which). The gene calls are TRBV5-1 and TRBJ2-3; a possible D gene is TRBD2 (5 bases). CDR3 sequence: CASSLGPTGDTQYF. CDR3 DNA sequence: TGCGCCAGCAGCTTGGGACCGACGGGGGATACGCAGTATTTT.